The 21 T cell receptor beta chains listed next were all sequenced from one sample in a study of cytomegalovirus exposure and HLA in healthy donors. PCR involved 60 Vbeta and 13 Jbeta primers. Data came from immunoSEQ multiplex PCR; TCRdb stores just in-frame clones and leaves some out. The sample has about 160,000 clones, over 65% seen once; the top ten hold about 7%. Sequencing input: PBMCs. The receptors were sampled from a man aged 35-49 years in good health and CMV-seropositive.

This clone was found once. The chain employs TRBV27 and TRBJ2-7; 13 nucleotides align to TRBD2. V lost 6 bases to trimming and J lost 4 bases; unmatched junction nucleotides: 6. The length of the CDR3 is 15 residues. Germline V CDR1 and CDR2: MNHEY, SMNVEV (reference sequence). The CDR3 reads CASSRGLAGTYEQYF. The CDR3 DNA follows: TGTGCCAGCAGCCGGGGACTAGCGGGGACTTACGAGCAGTACTTC.

A few counts support this clone. This rearrangement joins TRBV5-4 to TRBJ1-4; D unresolved. Germline lookup yields CDR1 SGHNT and CDR2 YYREEE (reference sequence). This CDR3 is 14 amino acids long. V was pared by 3 bases and J by 8 bases, with 14 bases between. CDR3 in amino acids: CASSSPTSEEKLFF. CDR3 nucleotides: TGTGCCAGCAGCTCCCCCACTTCGGAGGAAAAACTGTTTTTT.

The chain carries TRBV5-1 and TRBJ1-6; D is possibly TRBD1 (5 bases). V was cut by 6 bases and J by 5 bases, with 9 bases left in between. Germline CDR1 is SGHRS and CDR2 is YFSETQ. CDR3 length: 13 residues. In nucleotides, the CDR3 is TGCGCCAGCACTAGGGGAAATAATTCACCCCTCCACTTT. Its translation: CASTRGNNSPLHF.

This clone came up once. The chain couples TRBV30 to TRBJ1-2; 12 nucleotides line up with TRBD1. Unmatched junction bases numbered 7, after V lost 0 bases and J lost 8 bases. Per the germline V gene, CDR1 is GTSNPN and CDR2 is SVGIG (reference sequence). The CDR3 contains 15 residues. The CDR3 DNA reads as TGTGCCTGGAGTGTACAGGGACAGGGGGCTCGGGGCTACACCTTC. This encodes CAWSVQGQGARGYTF.

V usage is TRBV25-1 and J usage is TRBJ2-5, with D tentatively TRBD1 (7 bases). V gave up 4 bases and J gave up 2 bases, with 14 bases separating them. The CDR3 covers 15 residues. Germline-derived CDR1 and CDR2 are MGHDK and SYGVNS. CDR3 coding DNA: TGTGCCAGCAGTGGTCCAGGGGGACTTCAAGAGACCCAGTACTTC. This encodes CASSGPGGLQETQYF.

The gene calls are TRBV4-3 and TRBJ2-3, with TRBD1 identical over 8 bases. Germline V CDR1 and CDR2: LGHNA, YSLEER. With 4 bases clipped from V and 5 bases from J, the junction kept 2 bases outside the gene matches. The CDR3 has 13 residues. This CDR3 is CASSRDRRDTQYF. CDR3 sequence (DNA): TGCGCCAGCAGCCGGGACAGGAGAGATACGCAGTATTTT.

The CDR3, as DNA: TGTGCCAGCAGCGGCCCCCGGAGCACAGATACGCAGTATTTT. It is translated as CASSGPRSTDTQYF. The J gene is TRBJ2-3, the V gene TRBV9; D ambiguous. The CDR3 extends over 14 amino acids. Germline CDR1 and CDR2: SGDLS and YYNGEE. Trimming cost V 3 bases and J 0 bases, with 8 bases left between them.

The chain carries TRBV27 and TRBJ2-2; the D gene is possibly TRBD1 (5 bases). CDR3 length equals 13 residues. Germline CDR1 is MNHEY and CDR2 is SMNVEV (reference sequence). Trimming pared 6 bases from V and 4 bases from J, leaving 9 bases between. CDR3 protein: CASSQGLTGELFF. In nucleotides, the CDR3 is TGTGCCAGCAGCCAGGGCCTCACCGGGGAGCTGTTTTTT.

The chain employs TRBV10-3 and TRBJ2-7, with D uncertain. V shed 4 bases and J shed 0 bases, with 10 bases lying between them. The CDR3 runs 14 residues. Germline CDR1 is ENHRY and CDR2 is SYGVKD. CDR3 DNA: TGTGCCATCAGTGGGTCCCGGAGCTCCTACGAGCAGTACTTC. This gives the protein CAISGSRSSYEQYF.

The chain has TRBV5-6 and TRBJ1-5; maybe TRBD1 (5 bases). With 0 bases removed from V and 3 bases from J, the gap between germline ends came to 10 bases. This CDR3 is 15 amino acids long. Germline V CDR1 and CDR2: SGHDT, YYEEEE. CDR3 sequence reads: CASSLGQSPNQPQHF. The CDR3 coding sequence is TGTGCCAGCAGCTTGGGACAGAGCCCCAATCAGCCCCAGCATTTT.

The J gene is TRBJ1-1, the V gene TRBV2; no reliable D call. Germline CDR1 reads SNHLY; CDR2 reads FYNNEI. The V end lost 8 bases, the J end lost 0 bases, and 13 bases lay between the germline ends. The CDR3 spans 14 residues. CDR3 nucleotide sequence: TGTGCCAGCGGAAGCGGGCAGGTGAACACTGAAGCTTTCTTT. Protein sequence: CASGSGQVNTEAFF.

The sample holds a few counts of this clone. V and J are TRBV7-9 and TRBJ2-2; tentatively, D is TRBD1 (6 bases). The germline V gene encodes CDR1 SEHNR and CDR2 FQNEAQ (reference sequence). This CDR3 comprises 15 residues. Trimming shortened V by 1 base and J by 2 bases, and 8 bases separated the two germline ends. The CDR3 DNA is TGTGCCAGCAGCTTAGAAGGGGGAAACACCGGGGAGCTGTTTTTT. This codes for CASSLEGGNTGELFF.

The rearrangement links TRBV29-1 to TRBJ2-5; unclear D gene. The J call may be mistaken, given a closer DNA end match to TRBJ2-7. This CDR3 has 14 residues. The germline V gene encodes CDR1 SQVTM and CDR2 ANQGSEA. The CDR3 loop is CSVEEPRSSYEQYF. CDR3 coding DNA: TGCAGCGTTGAAGAGCCAAGAAGCTCCTACGAGCAGTACTTC.

This chain's CDR3 is CASNVPGSGTGELFF. The DNA for the CDR3 is TGTGCCAGTAATGTTCCGGGATCGGGGACCGGGGAGCTGTTTTTT. This rearrangement joins TRBV19 to TRBJ2-2; perhaps TRBD2 as D (5 bases). Trimming removed 7 bases at V and 5 bases at J, with 17 bases between. CDR1 LNHDA and CDR2 SQIVND come from the germline V gene (reference sequence). This CDR3 is 15 amino acids long.

This clone has more than one count but fewer than ten. The chain recombines TRBV5-1 with TRBJ1-4, with D unresolved. V lost 0 bases, J lost 7 bases, and 13 bases lay in between. Germline lookup yields CDR1 SGHRS and CDR2 YFSETQ. This CDR3 comprises 15 residues. The CDR3 coding sequence is TGCGCCAGCAGCTTGGTCCCAGGCATCGGTGAAAAACTGTTTTTT. Protein: CASSLVPGIGEKLFF.

The chain joins TRBV28 to TRBJ2-7; 7 bases fit TRBD2. Germline trimming cut 8 bases from V and 3 bases from J; bases unmatched to any gene: 7. The CDR3 loop spans 13 amino acids. Germline lookup yields CDR1 MDHEN and CDR2 SYDVKM. The CDR3 reads CASGGGADYEQYF. CDR3 nucleotide sequence: TGTGCCAGCGGGGGAGGGGCCGACTACGAGCAGTACTTC. The whole variable domain, filled in from reference TRBV28 and TRBJ2-7, reads DVKVTQSSRYLVKRTGEKVFLECVQDMDHENMFWYRQDPGLGLRLIYFSYDVKMKEKGDIPEGYSVSREKKERFSLILESASTNQTSMYLCASGGGADYEQYFGPGTRLTVT.

CDR3 sequence: CASSDTFYEQYF. The CDR3 DNA is TGTGCCAGCAGTGATACCTTCTACGAGCAGTACTTC. The chain couples TRBV25-1 to TRBJ2-5, with no clear D. The last part of the DNA fits TRBJ2-7 better; the J call may be wrong. Germline-derived CDR1 and CDR2 are MGHDK and SYGVNS. The CDR3 extends over 12 amino acids.

The rearrangement joins TRBV6-4 to TRBJ2-3; tentatively, D is TRBD1 (5 bases). The V end was cut by 5 bases, the J end by 5 bases, with 11 bases between. Germline V gene data show CDR1 as MRHNA and CDR2 as SNTAGT. The CDR3 contains 13 residues. The CDR3 nucleotides read TGTGCCAGCAGTTTCAGGGCTGAAGATACGCAGTATTTT. Its protein product is CASSFRAEDTQYF.

The chain uses TRBV30 and TRBJ1-4; D not resolved. The V gene lost 2 bases and the J gene lost 4 bases, with 11 bases spanning the gap. The V gene's germline CDR1 is GTSNPN and CDR2 SVGIG (reference sequence). This CDR3 comprises 14 residues. This CDR3 is CAWSLPGLNEKLFF. In DNA form, the CDR3 reads TGTGCCTGGAGTCTCCCAGGCCTTAATGAAAAACTGTTTTTT. Complete variable domain (other parts from reference TRBV30 and TRBJ1-4): SQTIHQWPATLVQPVGSPLSLECTVEGTSNPNLYWYRQAAGRGLQLLFYSVGIGQISSEVPQNLSASRPQDRQFILSSKKLLLSDSGFYLCAWSLPGLNEKLFFGSGTQLSVL.

A few counts support this clone. Compared with germline, one end of the junction differs, possibly owing to a read error. The CDR3 nucleotides are TGTGCCAGCACCCCACGACGGACTCACGGCGAAAAGCTGTTTTTT. It codes for CASTPRRTHGEKLFF. The chain employs TRBV2 and TRBJ1-4; D call uncertain. The CDR3 loop spans 15 amino acids. Germline CDR1 SNHLY, CDR2 FYNNEI.

The gene calls are TRBV7-8 and TRBJ2-7; tentative D call: TRBD1 (6 bases). Germline assignment: CDR1 SGHVS and CDR2 FQNEAQ. This CDR3 spans 15 amino acids. V dropped 1 base and J dropped 7 bases, with 17 bases sitting between them. Here the CDR3 DNA reads TGTGCCAGCAGCTTAGTGGCAGGGGCCCGGGGAGAGCAGTACTTC. Translation: CASSLVAGARGEQYF.